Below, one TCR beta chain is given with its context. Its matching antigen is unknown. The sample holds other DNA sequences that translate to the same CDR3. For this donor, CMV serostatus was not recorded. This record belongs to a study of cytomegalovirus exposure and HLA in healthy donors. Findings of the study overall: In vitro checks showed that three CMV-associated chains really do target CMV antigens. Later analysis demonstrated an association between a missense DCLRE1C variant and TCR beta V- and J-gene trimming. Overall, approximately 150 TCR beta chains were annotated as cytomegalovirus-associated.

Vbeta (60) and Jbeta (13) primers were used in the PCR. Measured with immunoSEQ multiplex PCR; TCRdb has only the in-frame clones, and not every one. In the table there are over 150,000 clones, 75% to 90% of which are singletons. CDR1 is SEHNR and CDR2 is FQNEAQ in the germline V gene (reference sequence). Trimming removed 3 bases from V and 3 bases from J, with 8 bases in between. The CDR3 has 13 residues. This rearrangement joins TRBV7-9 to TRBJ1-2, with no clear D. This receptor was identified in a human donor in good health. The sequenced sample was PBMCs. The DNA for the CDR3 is TGTGCCAGCAGCTTGGGTGGAGACTATGGCTACACCTTC. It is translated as CASSLGGDYGYTF.